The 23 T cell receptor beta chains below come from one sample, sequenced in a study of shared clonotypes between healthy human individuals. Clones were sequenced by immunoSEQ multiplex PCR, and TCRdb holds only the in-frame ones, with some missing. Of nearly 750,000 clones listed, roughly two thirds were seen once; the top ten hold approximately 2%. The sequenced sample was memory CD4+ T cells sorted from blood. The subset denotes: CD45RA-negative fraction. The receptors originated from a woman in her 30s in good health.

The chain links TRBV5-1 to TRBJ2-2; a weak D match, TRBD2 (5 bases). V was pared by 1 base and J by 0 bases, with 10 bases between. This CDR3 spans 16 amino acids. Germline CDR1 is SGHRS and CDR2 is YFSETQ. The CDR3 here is CASSLSGFPNTGELFF. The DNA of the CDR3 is TGCGCCAGCAGCTTGTCGGGGTTCCCGAACACCGGGGAGCTGTTTTTT.

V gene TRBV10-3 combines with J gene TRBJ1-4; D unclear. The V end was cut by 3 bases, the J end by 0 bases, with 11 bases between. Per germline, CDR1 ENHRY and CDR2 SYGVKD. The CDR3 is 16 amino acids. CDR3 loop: CAISDPLASTNEKLFF. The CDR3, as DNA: TGTGCCATCAGTGATCCCCTCGCATCAACTAATGAAAAACTGTTTTTT.

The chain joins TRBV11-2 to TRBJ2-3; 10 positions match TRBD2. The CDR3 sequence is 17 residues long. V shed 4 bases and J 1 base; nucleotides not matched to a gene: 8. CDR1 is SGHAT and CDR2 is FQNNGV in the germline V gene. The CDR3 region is CASSSRTGTSGTDTQYF. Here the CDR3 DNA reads TGTGCCAGCAGCTCACGAACCGGGACTAGCGGCACAGATACGCAGTATTTT. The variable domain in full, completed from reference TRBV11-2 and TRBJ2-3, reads EAGVAQSPRYKIIEKRQSVAFWCNPISGHATLYWYQQILGQGPKLLIQFQNNGVVDDSQLPKDRFSAERLKGVDSTLKIQPAKLEDSAVYLCASSSRTGTSGTDTQYFGPGTRLTVL.

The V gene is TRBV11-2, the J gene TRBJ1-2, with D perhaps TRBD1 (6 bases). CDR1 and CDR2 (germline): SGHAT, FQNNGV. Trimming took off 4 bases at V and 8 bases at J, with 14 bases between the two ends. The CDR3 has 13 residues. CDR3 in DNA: TGTGCCAGCAGCTCTCCTGGGGGGCGCGGCTACACCTTC. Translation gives CASSSPGGRGYTF.

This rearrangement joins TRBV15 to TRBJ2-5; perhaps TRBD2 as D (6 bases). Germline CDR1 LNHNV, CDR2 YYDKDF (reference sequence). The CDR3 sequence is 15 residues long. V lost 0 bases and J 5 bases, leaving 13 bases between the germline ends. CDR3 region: CATSRDMGGGETQYF. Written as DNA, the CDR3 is TGTGCCACCAGCAGAGATATGGGGGGTGGGGAGACCCAGTACTTC.

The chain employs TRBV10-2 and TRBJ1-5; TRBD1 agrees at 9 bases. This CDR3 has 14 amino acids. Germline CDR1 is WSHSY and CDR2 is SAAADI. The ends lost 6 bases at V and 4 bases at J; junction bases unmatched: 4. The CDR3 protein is CASRGDRVNQPQHF. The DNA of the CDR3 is TGCGCCAGCAGGGGGGACAGGGTGAATCAGCCCCAGCATTTT.

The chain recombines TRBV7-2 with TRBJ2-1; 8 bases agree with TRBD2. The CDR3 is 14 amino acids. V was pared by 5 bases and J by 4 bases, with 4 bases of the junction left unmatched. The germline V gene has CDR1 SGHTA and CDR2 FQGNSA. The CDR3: CASSSLAGYNEQFF. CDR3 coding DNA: TGTGCCAGCAGCAGTCTAGCGGGTTACAATGAGCAGTTCTTC.

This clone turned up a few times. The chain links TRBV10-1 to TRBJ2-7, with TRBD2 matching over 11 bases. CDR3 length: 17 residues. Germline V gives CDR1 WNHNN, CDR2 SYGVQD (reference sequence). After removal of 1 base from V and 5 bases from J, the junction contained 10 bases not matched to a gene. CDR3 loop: CASSEFLAGGPNDEQYF. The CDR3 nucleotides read TGCGCCAGCAGTGAGTTTTTAGCGGGAGGGCCGAACGACGAGCAGTACTTC.

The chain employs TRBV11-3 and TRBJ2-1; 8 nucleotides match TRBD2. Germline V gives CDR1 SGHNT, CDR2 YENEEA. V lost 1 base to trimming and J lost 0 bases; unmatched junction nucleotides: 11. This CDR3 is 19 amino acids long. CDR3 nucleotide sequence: TGTGCCAGCAGCTTAGCCCCGCGAACTAGCGGTAGCTCCTACAATGAGCAGTTCTTC. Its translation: CASSLAPRTSGSSYNEQFF.

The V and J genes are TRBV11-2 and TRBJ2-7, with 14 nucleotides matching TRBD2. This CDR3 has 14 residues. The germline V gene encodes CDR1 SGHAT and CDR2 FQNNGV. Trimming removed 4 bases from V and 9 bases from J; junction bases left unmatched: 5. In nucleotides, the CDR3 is TGTGCCAGCAGCTCCGGGACTAGCGGGAGCTCGCAGTACTTC. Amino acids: CASSSGTSGSSQYF.

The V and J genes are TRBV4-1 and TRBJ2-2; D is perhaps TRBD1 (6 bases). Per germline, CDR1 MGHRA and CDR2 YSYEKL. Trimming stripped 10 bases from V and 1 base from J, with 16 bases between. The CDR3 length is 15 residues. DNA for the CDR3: TGCGCCACGTCTAAGGGCAGGGGGAACACCGGGGAGCTGTTTTTT. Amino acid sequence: CATSKGRGNTGELFF.

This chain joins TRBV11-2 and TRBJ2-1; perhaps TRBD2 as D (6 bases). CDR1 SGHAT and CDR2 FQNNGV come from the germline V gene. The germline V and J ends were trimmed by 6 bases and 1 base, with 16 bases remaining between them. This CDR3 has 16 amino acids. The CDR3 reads CASSRGRGRSYNEQFF. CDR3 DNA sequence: TGTGCCAGCAGTCGTGGGCGGGGTCGGTCCTACAATGAGCAGTTCTTC.

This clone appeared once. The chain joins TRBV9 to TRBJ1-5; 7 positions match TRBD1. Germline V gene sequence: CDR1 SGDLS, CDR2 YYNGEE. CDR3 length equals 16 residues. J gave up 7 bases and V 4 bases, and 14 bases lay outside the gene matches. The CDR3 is CASSTKGQLVWQPQHF. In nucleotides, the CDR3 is TGTGCCAGCAGCACAAAGGGACAGCTGGTGTGGCAGCCCCAGCATTTT.

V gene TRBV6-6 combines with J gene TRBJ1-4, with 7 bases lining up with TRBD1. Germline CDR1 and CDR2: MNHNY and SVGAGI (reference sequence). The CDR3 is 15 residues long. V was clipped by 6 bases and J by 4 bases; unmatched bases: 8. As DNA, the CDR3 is TGTGCCAGCAGCACAACAGGGGCCGATAATGAAAAACTGTTTTTT. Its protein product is CASSTTGADNEKLFF.

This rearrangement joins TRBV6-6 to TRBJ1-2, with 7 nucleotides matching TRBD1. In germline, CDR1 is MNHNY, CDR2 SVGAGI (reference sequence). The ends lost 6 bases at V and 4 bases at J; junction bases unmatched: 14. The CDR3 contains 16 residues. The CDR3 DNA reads TGTGCCAGCAGCCCAAACAGACAGGGTTCGGTCTATGGCTACACCTTC. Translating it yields CASSPNRQGSVYGYTF.

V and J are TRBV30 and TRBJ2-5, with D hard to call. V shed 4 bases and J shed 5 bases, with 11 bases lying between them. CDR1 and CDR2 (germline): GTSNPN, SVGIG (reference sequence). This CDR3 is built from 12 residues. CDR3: CAWKKSIETQYF. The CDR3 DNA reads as TGTGCCTGGAAGAAGTCGATCGAGACCCAGTACTTC.

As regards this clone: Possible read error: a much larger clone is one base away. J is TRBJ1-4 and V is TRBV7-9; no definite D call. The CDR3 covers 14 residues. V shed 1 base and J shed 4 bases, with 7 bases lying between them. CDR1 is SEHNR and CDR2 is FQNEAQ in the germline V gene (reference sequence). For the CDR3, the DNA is TGTGCCAGCAGCTTAGGCCTAAGTAATGAAAAACTGTTTTTT. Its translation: CASSLGLSNEKLFF.

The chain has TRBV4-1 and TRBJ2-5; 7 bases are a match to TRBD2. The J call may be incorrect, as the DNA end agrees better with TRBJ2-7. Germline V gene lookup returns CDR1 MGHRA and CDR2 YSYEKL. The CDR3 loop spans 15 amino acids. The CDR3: CASSQVGGSSYEQYF. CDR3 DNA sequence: TGCGCCAGCAGCCAAGTCGGGGGGAGCTCCTACGAGCAGTACTTC.

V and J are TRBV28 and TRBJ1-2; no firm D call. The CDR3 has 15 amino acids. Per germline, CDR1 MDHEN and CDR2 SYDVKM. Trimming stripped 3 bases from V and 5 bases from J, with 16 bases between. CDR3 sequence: CASSLTLGSLYGYTF. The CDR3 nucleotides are TGTGCCAGCAGTTTGACCCTCGGGAGCCTTTATGGCTACACCTTC.

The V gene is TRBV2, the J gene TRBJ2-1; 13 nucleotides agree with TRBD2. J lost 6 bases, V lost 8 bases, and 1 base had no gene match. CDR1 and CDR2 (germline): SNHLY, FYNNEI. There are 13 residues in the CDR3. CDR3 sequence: CASGTSGINEQFF. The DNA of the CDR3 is TGTGCCAGCGGGACTAGCGGGATCAATGAGCAGTTCTTC.

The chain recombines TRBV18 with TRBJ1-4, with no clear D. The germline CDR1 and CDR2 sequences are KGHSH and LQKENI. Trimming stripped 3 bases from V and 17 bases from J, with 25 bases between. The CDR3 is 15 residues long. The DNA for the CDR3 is TGTGCCAGCTCACCCGGGCGAGGCCGCGCAGGTCCCGTTTTTTTT. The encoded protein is CASSPGRGRAGPVFF.

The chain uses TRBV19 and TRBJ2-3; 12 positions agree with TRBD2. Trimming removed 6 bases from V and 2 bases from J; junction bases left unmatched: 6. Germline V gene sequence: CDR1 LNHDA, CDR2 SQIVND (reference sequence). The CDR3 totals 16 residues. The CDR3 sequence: CASRFTSGGYTDTQYF. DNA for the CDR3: TGTGCCAGTAGATTTACTAGCGGGGGGTACACAGATACGCAGTATTTT.

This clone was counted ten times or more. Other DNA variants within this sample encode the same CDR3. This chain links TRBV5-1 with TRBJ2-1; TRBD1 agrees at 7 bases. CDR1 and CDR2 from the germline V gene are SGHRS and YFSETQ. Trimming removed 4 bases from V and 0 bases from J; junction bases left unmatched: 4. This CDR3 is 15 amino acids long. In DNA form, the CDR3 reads TGCGCCAGCAGCCCGGACAGGAGCTCCTACAATGAGCAGTTCTTC. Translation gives CASSPDRSSYNEQFF.